The 32 T cell receptor beta chains presented below share a single source sample, sequenced in a study of a mutant IDH1 vaccine in newly diagnosed glioma. Stated time point: week 23, last vaccination. A single vaccine dose contained 300 ug of mutant IDH1 20-mer peptide, and topical imiquimod was used with it. Assay used: immunoSEQ multiplex PCR; TCRdb lists only in-frame clones, some missing. This sample carries fewer than 45,000 clones, roughly 79% of them seen once, and the ten largest clones take 6.3%. The antigens these receptors bind are not known. This sample comprised PBMCs, obtained from a glioma patient whose treatment included an IDH1 peptide vaccine. These receptor sequences come from a woman aged 40 to 50 with glioma. Some clones in this sample may be carry-over from other donors' samples.

V gene TRBV28 combines with J gene TRBJ1-1; D unresolved. V was clipped by 2 bases and J by 1 base, with 5 bases between them. Looked up from germline, CDR1 is MDHEN and CDR2 is SYDVKM. CDR3 size: 13 residues. CDR3 sequence (DNA): TGTGCCAGCAGTTTAACACGGAACACTGAAGCTTTCTTT. Encoded protein: CASSLTRNTEAFF.

CDR3 loop: CSAPGGANTGELFF. CDR3 nucleotides: TGCAGCGCCCCAGGGGGCGCGAACACCGGGGAGCTGTTTTTT. The genes are TRBV29-1 and TRBJ2-2; TRBD1 aligns across 8 bases. The CDR3 runs 14 residues. The V gene's germline CDR1 is SQVTM and CDR2 ANQGSEA. Trimming cost V 7 bases and J 0 bases; bases outside gene matches: 4.

The chain joins TRBV6-5 to TRBJ1-3; D ambiguous. From germline, CDR1 is MNHEY and CDR2 SVGAGI. The CDR3 consists of 15 residues. V lost 2 bases and J lost 4, with 12 bases in between. CDR3 loop: CASSYRGAVGNTIYF. CDR3 DNA: TGTGCCAGCAGTTACCGTGGCGCAGTAGGAAACACCATATATTTT.

For the CDR3, the DNA is TGTGCCAGCAGCTTGGCCGGGACATACTCTGGAAACACCATATATTTT. Its translation is CASSLAGTYSGNTIYF. The rearrangement uses TRBV5-4 and TRBJ1-3; the D gene is possibly TRBD1 (6 bases). Deletions cut 0 bases from V and 0 bases from J, with 10 bases between. Looked up from germline, CDR1 is SGHNT and CDR2 is YYREEE (reference sequence). The CDR3 is 16 residues long.

The chain recombines TRBV5-1 with TRBJ2-1; the D is unclear. The V end was cut by 7 bases, the J end by 0 bases, with 11 bases between. This CDR3 is 14 amino acids long. CDR1 SGHRS and CDR2 YFSETQ come from the germline V gene. The CDR3 reads CASRFLSSYNEQFF. The CDR3 nucleotides read TGCGCCAGCCGATTTCTTAGCTCCTACAATGAGCAGTTCTTC. The variable domain in full, with the rest retrieved from reference TRBV5-1 and TRBJ2-1, is KAGVTQTPRYLIKTRGQQVTLSCSPISGHRSVSWYQQTPGQGLQFLFEYFSETQRNKGNFPGRFSGRQFSNSRSEMNVSTLELGDSALYLCASRFLSSYNEQFFGPGTRLTVL.

The V gene is TRBV7-8, the J gene TRBJ1-2; D may be TRBD1 (5 bases). Germline assignment: CDR1 SGHVS and CDR2 FQNEAQ. CDR3 length: 12 residues. Trimming shortened V by 4 bases and J by 4 bases, and 7 bases separated the two germline ends. The CDR3 DNA reads TGTGCCAGCAGCTCCGGGGGCTATGGCTACACCTTC. It specifies CASSSGGYGYTF.

The chain joins TRBV5-1 to TRBJ2-5; D is uncertain. V was trimmed by 0 bases and J by 7 bases, leaving 10 bases between them. The CDR3 sequence is 13 residues long. The germline gives CDR1 SGHRS, CDR2 YFSETQ. The CDR3 DNA is TGCGCCAGCAGCTTGGACCTCGGCGGGACCCAGTACTTC. Translated, it gives CASSLDLGGTQYF.

The rearrangement links TRBV6-6 to TRBJ2-4; 8 bases align to TRBD1. J was trimmed by 8 bases and V by 1 base; bases with no gene match: 1. The germline gives CDR1 MNHNY, CDR2 SVGAGI (reference sequence). The CDR3 runs to 13 residues. The CDR3 DNA follows: TGTGCCAGCAGTTACTTACAGGGGGACATTCAGTACTTC. Translated: CASSYLQGDIQYF.

This chain's CDR3 is CASSDSYEQYF. The CDR3 DNA is TGTGCCAGCAGTGATTCCTACGAGCAGTACTTC. The chain is built from TRBV6-5 and TRBJ2-7; D remains unclear. The CDR3 runs 11 residues. V was cut by 5 bases and J by 1 base, with 3 bases left in between. Germline values: CDR1 MNHEY, CDR2 SVGAGI.

This rearrangement joins TRBV10-3 to TRBJ2-3, with 8 bases that match TRBD1. CDR1 is ENHRY, CDR2 SYGVKD, per germline. The V gene end was trimmed by 6 bases and the J gene end by 5 bases; junction bases not matched to a gene: 1. This CDR3 has 12 amino acids. The CDR3 coding sequence is TGTGCCATCAGGGGACAGGAAGATACGCAGTATTTT. As protein: CAIRGQEDTQYF.

This chain connects TRBV9 to TRBJ1-2; D is perhaps TRBD1 (6 bases). V was trimmed by 2 bases and J by 4 bases, leaving 18 bases between them. CDR3 length equals 16 residues. Germline CDR1 and CDR2: SGDLS and YYNGEE. CDR3 region: CASSVNRVKSVYGYTF. Written as DNA, the CDR3 is TGTGCCAGCAGCGTTAACAGGGTGAAATCGGTCTATGGCTACACCTTC. Full variable domain (remainder filled in from reference TRBV9 and TRBJ1-2): DSGVTQTPKHLITATGQRVTLRCSPRSGDLSVYWYQQSLDQGLQFLIQYYNGEERAKGNILERFSAQQFPDLHSELNLSSLELGDSALYFCASSVNRVKSVYGYTFGSGTRLTVV.

The J gene is TRBJ1-5, the V gene TRBV5-6; 9 bases map to TRBD1. Germline assignment: CDR1 SGHDT and CDR2 YYEEEE. The CDR3 has 15 residues. Unmatched junction bases numbered 4, after V lost 3 bases and J lost 3 bases. In nucleotides, the CDR3 is TGTGCCAGCAGCTCCACAGGGGGCATCAATCAGCCCCAGCATTTT. Protein sequence: CASSSTGGINQPQHF.

This clone appeared a single time. The chain carries TRBV7-2 and TRBJ2-5; 7 bases agree with TRBD1. CDR1 and CDR2 (germline): SGHTA, FQGNSA. This CDR3 spans 15 amino acids. V trimming: 3 bases; J trimming: 5 bases; junction bases outside the gene matches: 9. Here the CDR3 reads CASSFQEGAAETQYF. CDR3 DNA sequence: TGTGCCAGCAGCTTTCAAGAGGGGGCGGCGGAGACCCAGTACTTC.

This chain connects TRBV29-1 to TRBJ2-7; D tentatively reads TRBD1 or TRBD2 (5 bases each). The CDR3 loop spans 13 amino acids. V was pared by 7 bases and J by 1 base, with 14 bases between. Germline lookup yields CDR1 SQVTM and CDR2 ANQGSEA. The CDR3 coding sequence is TGCAGCGGTTCCGGGACGGAATCCTACGAGCAGTACTTC. This codes for CSGSGTESYEQYF.

The rearrangement joins TRBV10-3 to TRBJ1-3; D might be TRBD1 (6 bases). V lost 9 bases and J 0 bases, leaving 15 bases between the germline ends. The CDR3 has 15 residues. The V gene's germline CDR1 is ENHRY and CDR2 SYGVKD. CDR3 nucleotide sequence: TGTGCCATACGGACAGAAGAACCCTCTGGAAACACCATATATTTT. Translating gives CAIRTEEPSGNTIYF.

The genes are TRBV10-3 and TRBJ1-5, with a possible D match to TRBD1 (5 bases). The V and J ends lost 2 bases and 7 bases respectively, with 6 bases between them. Germline CDR1 reads ENHRY; CDR2 reads SYGVKD. CDR3 size: 12 residues. CDR3: CAISEEGQPQHF. The CDR3, as DNA: TGTGCCATCAGTGAGGAGGGGCAGCCCCAGCATTTT.

The gene calls are TRBV2 and TRBJ2-1, with D possibly being TRBD2 (6 bases). The CDR3 is 13 amino acids. Per germline, CDR1 SNHLY and CDR2 FYNNEI. Trimming removed 1 base at V and 8 bases at J, with 9 bases between. The CDR3 is CASSEGRGDEQFF. Here the CDR3 DNA reads TGTGCCAGCAGTGAAGGGAGGGGCGATGAGCAGTTCTTC. Full variable domain (rest looked up from reference TRBV2 and TRBJ2-1): EPEVTQTPSHQVTQMGQEVILRCVPISNHLYFYWYRQILGQKVEFLVSFYNNEISEKSEIFDDQFSVERPDGSNFTLKIRSTKLEDSAMYFCASSEGRGDEQFFGPGTRLTVL.

This clone has a handful of counts. CDR3: CASSLLGDRAMNTEAFF. In DNA form, the CDR3 reads TGCGCCAGCAGCTTGTTGGGGGACAGGGCTATGAACACTGAAGCTTTCTTT. This rearrangement joins TRBV5-1 to TRBJ1-1, with 9 bases aligning to TRBD1. The CDR3 is made up of 17 amino acids. In germline, CDR1 is SGHRS, CDR2 YFSETQ. V was clipped by 1 base and J by 0 bases; unmatched bases: 7. Complete variable domain (other parts from reference TRBV5-1 and TRBJ1-1): KAGVTQTPRYLIKTRGQQVTLSCSPISGHRSVSWYQQTPGQGLQFLFEYFSETQRNKGNFPGRFSGRQFSNSRSEMNVSTLELGDSALYLCASSLLGDRAMNTEAFFGQGTRLTVV.

The chain combines TRBV30 with TRBJ2-6, with TRBD1 matching 7 bases. CDR3 length: 15 residues. J lost 0 bases, V lost 8 bases, and 7 bases had no gene match. Germline V lookup: CDR1 GTSNPN, CDR2 SVGIG (reference sequence). The DNA for the CDR3 is TGTGCCCAAAAACAGGGGAGCTCTGGGGCCAACGTCCTGACTTTC. Translation gives CAQKQGSSGANVLTF.

This chain links TRBV5-5 with TRBJ1-1, with TRBD1 as a possible D gene (5 bases). Germline V gene data show CDR1 as SGHKS and CDR2 as YYEKEE (reference sequence). This CDR3 has 15 amino acids. The germline V and J ends were trimmed by 3 bases and 5 bases, with 17 bases remaining between them. The CDR3 reads CASSYPVSGVTEAFF. The CDR3 nucleotides read TGTGCCAGCAGCTACCCCGTTTCGGGGGTTACTGAAGCTTTCTTT.

The CDR3 DNA reads as TGTGCCAGCAGCTTTCAGGGCGGTGGCTACACCTTC. It translates to CASSFQGGGYTF. The chain recombines TRBV7-9 with TRBJ1-2; D is perhaps TRBD1 (5 bases). Trimming stripped 3 bases from V and 7 bases from J, with 9 bases between. The CDR3 extends over 12 amino acids. CDR1 is SEHNR and CDR2 is FQNEAQ in the germline V gene (reference sequence).

The chain couples TRBV5-4 to TRBJ1-3, with unresolved D. Looked up from germline, CDR1 is SGHNT and CDR2 is YYREEE (reference sequence). The CDR3 is 13 amino acids. The V end was cut by 3 bases, the J end by 4 bases, with 8 bases between. CDR3 coding DNA: TGTGCCAGCAGCTGGCCGGGGGGAAACACCATATATTTT. Protein product: CASSWPGGNTIYF.

This chain links TRBV6-6 with TRBJ2-1; D may be TRBD1 (5 bases). There are 14 residues in the CDR3. V shed 2 bases and J shed 7 bases, with 12 bases lying between them. Germline V gene data show CDR1 as MNHNY and CDR2 as SVGAGI (reference sequence). CDR3 residues: CASSYTTGRNEQFF. CDR3 sequence (DNA): TGTGCCAGCAGTTACACTACAGGACGTAATGAGCAGTTCTTC.

This chain uses TRBV4-2 with TRBJ1-5; no reliable D call. Per the germline V gene, CDR1 is LGHNA and CDR2 is YNFKEQ. The CDR3 is 13 amino acids. V was trimmed by 3 bases and J by 5 bases, leaving 8 bases between them. The CDR3 is CASSQGGDQPQHF. CDR3 sequence (DNA): TGTGCCAGCAGCCAGGGAGGCGATCAGCCCCAGCATTTT.

The J gene is TRBJ2-2, the V gene TRBV30, with 8 nucleotides matching TRBD1. The CDR3 is 15 amino acids. In germline, CDR1 is GTSNPN, CDR2 SVGIG (reference sequence). V shed 3 bases and J 1 base; nucleotides not matched to a gene: 4. CDR3 in amino acids: CAWSTGTGNTGELFF. CDR3 DNA: TGTGCCTGGAGCACCGGGACAGGGAACACCGGGGAGCTGTTTTTT.

This chain joins TRBV28 and TRBJ2-5; TRBD2 matches 7 bases. V lost 6 bases, J lost 5 bases, and 9 bases stayed unmatched. Germline-derived CDR1 and CDR2 are MDHEN and SYDVKM. The CDR3 covers 14 residues. The DNA for the CDR3 is TGTGCCAGCAGCTATACCGGGGGAGGGGAGACCCAGTACTTC. Residues: CASSYTGGGETQYF.

Here the CDR3 DNA reads TGTGCCAGCAGTGAATGGACGACAGTTCGATGGACTGAAGCTTTCTTT. Residues: CASSEWTTVRWTEAFF. V is TRBV25-1 and J is TRBJ1-1; the D gene is possibly TRBD1 (5 bases). V gave up 1 base and J gave up 5 bases, with 17 bases separating them. Looked up from germline, CDR1 is MGHDK and CDR2 is SYGVNS. The CDR3 runs to 16 residues.

This chain connects TRBV4-2 to TRBJ2-3; 13 bases fit TRBD2. V shed 4 bases, J shed 4 bases, and the junction held 8 bases outside the gene matches. The CDR3 consists of 17 residues. The germline gives CDR1 LGHNA, CDR2 YNFKEQ. CDR3 DNA sequence: TGTGCCAGCAGCCCCTGGACTAGCGGGGGAGGGGCAGATACGCAGTATTTT. Translated: CASSPWTSGGGADTQYF.

The DNA for the CDR3 is TGCGCCAGCAGTTACGGGACTAGCGGGCAAGAGACCCAGTACTTC. It is translated as CASSYGTSGQETQYF. This chain links TRBV5-1 with TRBJ2-5, with 12 bases that match TRBD2. Germline V gene lookup returns CDR1 SGHRS and CDR2 YFSETQ. The V segment lost 5 bases and the J segment 2 bases; nucleotides outside the gene matches: 4. CDR3 length: 15 amino acids.

V usage is TRBV7-8 and J usage is TRBJ1-1; D is undetermined. V dropped 5 bases and J dropped 5 bases, with 6 bases sitting between them. CDR3 length: 11 amino acids. In germline, CDR1 is SGHVS, CDR2 FQNEAQ. CDR3 nucleotides: TGTGCCAGCAGCCTAACAACTGAAGCTTTCTTT. This translates into CASSLTTEAFF.

The genes are TRBV2 and TRBJ1-5; tentative D call: TRBD1 (6 bases). Germline CDR1 is SNHLY and CDR2 is FYNNEI. CDR3 length: 13 amino acids. V was trimmed by 8 bases and J by 4 bases, leaving 12 bases between them. The CDR3 spells CASLRDTNQPQHF. The CDR3 coding sequence is TGTGCCAGCCTTCGGGACACAAATCAGCCCCAGCATTTT.

V usage is TRBV5-1 and J usage is TRBJ2-7; no reliable D call. The V gene's germline CDR1 is SGHRS and CDR2 YFSETQ. Trimming left V 0 bases short and J 3 bases short, with 7 bases between. CDR3 length: 13 amino acids. The DNA for the CDR3 is TGCGCCAGCAGCTTGGGACTCATCTACGAGCAGTACTTC. Its protein product is CASSLGLIYEQYF.